The 22 T cell receptor beta chains given below trace back to one sample, sequenced in a study of T-cell reconstitution after alpha-beta-depleted transplantation in children. Construction of the TCRbeta library involved unique molecular identifiers. One entry per CDR3 protein results from TCRdb running MiXCR on the PCR reads. The sample lists 200,000 to 250,000 distinct CDR3 sequences; 6.5% to 10% were seen once. The sample in question was PBMCs, mostly from graft donor cells, obtained 180 days after TCRalphabeta/CD19-depleted stem cell transplant. These receptors originate from a male patient between 10 and 17 years old who had a stem cell transplant for acute lymphoblastic leukemia, so the T cells may come from the graft donor.

This clonotype showed up many times. The rearrangement uses TRBV20-1 and TRBJ2-2, with D hard to call. Germline CDR1 reads DFQATT; CDR2 reads SNEGSKA (reference sequence). This CDR3 spans 14 amino acids. The V gene lost 1 base and the J gene lost 7 bases, with 13 bases spanning the gap. The CDR3 sequence is CSARGRSRGGELFF. DNA of the CDR3: TGCAGTGCTAGAGGGAGAAGTAGAGGCGGGGAGCTGTTTTTT.

This clonotype was detected many times. The DNA of the CDR3 is TGCGCCAGCAAGCCTAACCCCGGGAGCTACGAGCAGTACTTC. Its protein product is CASKPNPGSYEQYF. This chain uses TRBV5-1 with TRBJ2-7, with a possible D match to TRBD2 (6 bases). V lost 6 bases and J 3 bases, leaving 16 bases between the germline ends. CDR3 length: 14 residues. The germline CDR1 and CDR2 sequences are SGHRS and YFSETQ. Drawing the rest from reference TRBV5-1 and TRBJ2-7, the complete variable domain is KAGVTQTPRYLIKTRGQQVTLSCSPISGHRSVSWYQQTPGQGLQFLFEYFSETQRNKGNFPGRFSGRQFSNSRSEMNVSTLELGDSALYLCASKPNPGSYEQYFGPGTRLTVT.

There are many counts of this clonotype. The chain carries TRBV20-1 and TRBJ1-5; TRBD1 might be the D (5 bases). This CDR3 contains 12 residues. V was cut by 6 bases and J by 11 bases, with 17 bases left in between. The germline gives CDR1 DFQATT, CDR2 SNEGSKA (reference sequence). The CDR3 region is CSATGRFGSQHF. The CDR3 DNA follows: TGCAGTGCCACAGGACGGTTCGGGTCCCAGCATTTT.

At least ten counts were recorded for this clonotype. This sequence joins TRBV19 and TRBJ1-5; a weak D match, TRBD1 (6 bases). Germline CDR1 reads LNHDA; CDR2 reads SQIVND (reference sequence). V lost 4 bases to trimming and J lost 2 bases, with 15 bases between them. The CDR3 has 16 amino acids. CDR3 coding DNA: TGTGCCAGTAGTAAGTTCGGGGGCTCAGGCAATCAGCCCCAGCATTTT. Protein product: CASSKFGGSGNQPQHF.

This clonotype was counted at least ten times. The chain couples TRBV12-3 or TRBV12-4 to TRBJ1-2; 9 positions agree with TRBD1. This CDR3 comprises 17 residues. V trimming: 6 bases; J trimming: 7 bases; junction bases outside the gene matches: 18. The CDR3 coding sequence is TGTGCCAGCAGCGAGGACAGGGGATCCCCGGTGAAGGCTGGCTACACCTTC. Its protein product is CASSEDRGSPVKAGYTF.

This clonotype came up many times. CDR3 sequence: CAINSSPGQGKSGNTIYF. CDR3 nucleotide sequence: TGTGCCATCAACAGCTCCCCGGGACAGGGTAAATCTGGAAACACCATATATTTT. The chain carries TRBV10-3 and TRBJ1-3, with 9 nucleotides matching TRBD1. Germline trimming cut 7 bases from V and 1 base from J; bases unmatched to any gene: 14. CDR1 and CDR2 (germline): ENHRY, SYGVKD. CDR3 size: 18 residues.

The DNA of the CDR3 is TGTGCCAGCAGCCAAACCGTACAGGGACATCCCACAGATACGCAGTATTTT. Amino acids: CASSQTVQGHPTDTQYF. The chain links TRBV4-2 to TRBJ2-3; the D gene is possibly TRBD1 (6 bases). V was cut by 2 bases and J by 2 bases, with 17 bases left in between. This CDR3 has 17 residues. From germline, CDR1 is LGHNA and CDR2 YNFKEQ.

Ten or more counts support this clonotype. This sequence joins TRBV5-1 and TRBJ2-5, with 7 bases that match TRBD1. With V trimmed by 6 bases and J by 2 bases, 7 bases remained unmatched. The CDR3 spans 14 residues. The V gene's germline CDR1 is SGHRS and CDR2 YFSETQ. The CDR3 sequence is CASTPQGTQETQYF. The CDR3 DNA reads as TGCGCCAGCACCCCACAGGGGACGCAAGAGACCCAGTACTTC. The full variable domain, rest sourced from reference TRBV5-1 and TRBJ2-5, is KAGVTQTPRYLIKTRGQQVTLSCSPISGHRSVSWYQQTPGQGLQFLFEYFSETQRNKGNFPGRFSGRQFSNSRSEMNVSTLELGDSALYLCASTPQGTQETQYFGPGTRLLVL.

This clonotype was seen at least ten times. The rearrangement links TRBV27 to TRBJ2-5, with 8 positions matching TRBD1. V gave up 5 bases and J gave up 4 bases; unmatched junction bases: 6. The CDR3 covers 14 residues. CDR1 is MNHEY, CDR2 SMNVEV, per germline (reference sequence). The CDR3 coding sequence is TGTGCCAGCAGTCCGTGGACAGGGCGAGAGACCCAGTACTTC. This sequence encodes CASSPWTGRETQYF.

This clonotype was seen many times. The V and J genes are TRBV10-3 and TRBJ2-7; 8 bases are shared with TRBD2. Per germline, CDR1 ENHRY and CDR2 SYGVKD. The V segment lost 10 bases and the J segment 0 bases; nucleotides outside the gene matches: 8. CDR3 length equals 14 residues. The CDR3 loop reads CATSAGANSYEQYF. CDR3 bases: TGTGCCACCTCAGCGGGGGCAAACTCCTACGAGCAGTACTTC.

This clonotype has ten or more counts. The chain recombines TRBV27 with TRBJ1-6, with 7 bases fitting TRBD1. The germline CDR1 and CDR2 sequences are MNHEY and SMNVEV (reference sequence). V shed 0 bases and J 5 bases; nucleotides not matched to a gene: 13. The CDR3 is 19 amino acids. The CDR3 loop is CASSLSPPWEGADNSPLHF. In DNA, the CDR3 is TGTGCCAGCAGTTTATCGCCCCCGTGGGAGGGGGCTGATAATTCACCCCTCCACTTT.

This clonotype was observed many times. This chain connects TRBV9 to TRBJ2-1, with 10 nucleotides matching TRBD1. V was clipped by 4 bases and J by 6 bases; unmatched bases: 4. The germline V gene encodes CDR1 SGDLS and CDR2 YYNGEE. This CDR3 region has 14 residues. The CDR3 protein is CASSTRTGGNEQFF. CDR3 DNA: TGTGCCAGCAGCACCCGGACAGGGGGCAATGAGCAGTTCTTC.

This clonotype was detected many times. The chain is built from TRBV9 and TRBJ2-1, with 9 bases aligning to TRBD2. CDR1 is SGDLS, CDR2 YYNGEE, per germline. The V and J ends lost 3 bases and 3 bases, in that order; junction bases with no gene match: 4. The CDR3 sequence is 15 residues long. The CDR3: CASSGSGGHYNEQFF. The CDR3 DNA sequence: TGTGCCAGCAGCGGTAGCGGGGGCCACTACAATGAGCAGTTCTTC.

This clonotype was detected many times. V and J are TRBV4-3 and TRBJ2-1; possibly TRBD1 for D (5 bases). This CDR3 contains 19 residues. The V gene's germline CDR1 is LGHNA and CDR2 YSLEER. Trimming left V 0 bases short and J 0 bases short, with 18 bases between. DNA of the CDR3: TGCGCCAGCAGCCAAGATCTCGGACATCTAGGAAGCTCCTACAATGAGCAGTTCTTC. This sequence encodes CASSQDLGHLGSSYNEQFF.

This clonotype was recorded at least ten times. Its ends do not fully match the called genes, so a read error is possible. V is TRBV7-8 and J is TRBJ2-5; tentative D call: TRBD1 (6 bases). The CDR3 extends over 12 amino acids. Germline V gene sequence: CDR1 SGHVS, CDR2 FQNEAQ. The CDR3 nucleotides read TGTGCCAGCAGCTTAGAGGACAGACCGAGAGGCTTC. This encodes CASSLEDRPRGF.

Ten or more counts support this clonotype. V gene TRBV28 combines with J gene TRBJ1-5; D is ambiguous. Germline CDR1 reads MDHEN; CDR2 reads SYDVKM. V lost 5 bases, J lost 4 bases, and 21 bases lay in between. This CDR3 comprises 17 residues. The CDR3 reads CASSPTVGNSENQPQHF. As DNA, the CDR3 is TGTGCCAGCAGTCCAACCGTAGGGAACAGTGAAAATCAGCCCCAGCATTTT.

This clonotype was seen repeatedly, ten times or more. This chain joins TRBV7-2 and TRBJ2-3; D is undetermined. V lost 3 bases to trimming and J lost 0 bases, with 1 base between them. The CDR3 runs to 12 residues. The germline V gene encodes CDR1 SGHTA and CDR2 FQGNSA. This chain's CDR3 is CASSFSTDTQYF. As DNA, the CDR3 is TGTGCCAGCAGCTTTAGCACAGATACGCAGTATTTT.

This clonotype was observed many times. The rearrangement links TRBV12-3 or TRBV12-4 to TRBJ1-1; a weak D match, TRBD1 (5 bases). Trimming removed 3 bases at V and 4 bases at J, with 9 bases between. CDR3 length equals 13 residues. CDR3 sequence reads: CASSLKRGTEAFF. The CDR3 nucleotides are TGTGCCAGCAGTTTGAAAAGGGGCACTGAAGCTTTCTTT.

This clonotype was recorded at least ten times. As DNA, the CDR3 is TGTGCCAGCACCCTGGGCTGGGCAGATACGCAGTATTTT. This encodes CASTLGWADTQYF. J is TRBJ2-3 and V is TRBV2; D is uncertain. This CDR3 has 13 amino acids. Germline V gene data show CDR1 as SNHLY and CDR2 as FYNNEI. Deletions cut 7 bases from V and 4 bases from J, with 12 bases between.

This clonotype was detected ten times or more. V gene TRBV5-1 combines with J gene TRBJ2-3, with 10 bases that match TRBD2. After removal of 3 bases from V and 4 bases from J, the junction contained 8 bases not matched to a gene. The germline CDR1 and CDR2 sequences are SGHRS and YFSETQ. CDR3 length: 16 amino acids. CDR3 protein: CASSSGLAVGADTQYF. CDR3 nucleotide sequence: TGCGCCAGCAGCTCTGGACTAGCGGTTGGGGCAGATACGCAGTATTTT.

This clonotype was detected ten times or more. V and J are TRBV2 and TRBJ2-7, with D perhaps being TRBD1 or TRBD2 (5 bases each). The CDR3 is 12 residues long. The germline V and J ends were trimmed by 7 bases and 5 bases, with 12 bases remaining between them. Looked up from germline, CDR1 is SNHLY and CDR2 is FYNNEI. Here the CDR3 DNA reads TGTGCCAGCACTAAGGGGACGAACGAGCAGTACTTC. This codes for CASTKGTNEQYF.

In this sample, this clonotype turned up many times. The chain carries TRBV6-2 or TRBV6-3 and TRBJ2-1; 8 nucleotides agree with TRBD1. Germline V CDR1 and CDR2: MNHEY, SVGEGT. This CDR3 contains 13 residues. V was clipped by 7 bases and J by 6 bases; unmatched bases: 5. CDR3 in amino acids: CASKGQGANEQFF. CDR3 nucleotides: TGTGCCAGCAAAGGCCAGGGGGCCAATGAGCAGTTCTTC.